Listed below are T cell receptor beta chains from one sample, sequenced in a study of cytomegalovirus exposure and HLA in healthy donors. Profiling relied on immunoSEQ multiplex PCR, and the TCRdb table lists in-frame clones only, not all of them. The data hold around 130,000 clones, with 77% observed a single time. Sequencing was done on a sample of PBMCs. The receptors here all came from a woman in her fifties or sixties in good health and CMV-seronegative. The conserved cysteine and the conserved F or W are not part of the CDR3 here.

v_gene: TRBV7-3; CDR3aa: ASSPKGQGAGDTQY
v_gene: TRBV30; CDR3aa: AWSSGTQPLYGYT
v_gene: TRBV30; CDR3aa: AWSHTGGHQRLH
v_gene: TRBV5-4; CDR3aa: AIQTSGSDTQY
v_gene: TRBV28; CDR3aa: ASSSLAGARGELF
v_gene: TRBV7-9; CDR3aa: ASSPRTGLGEKLF
v_gene: TRBV19; CDR3aa: ASSNRDTYNSPLH
v_gene: TRBV2; CDR3aa: ASSRGPEQF
v_gene: TRBV7-2; CDR3aa: ASSFFGTSGDTQY
v_gene: TRBV7-9; CDR3aa: ASSSVSSTGELF
v_gene: TRBV30; CDR3aa: AWSVGGGRTDTQY
v_gene: TRBV11-2; CDR3aa: ASSSTLNQPQH
v_gene: TRBV7-9; CDR3aa: ASSLVYGDWVSNEKLF
v_gene: TRBV9; CDR3aa: ASSTKAGGYTEAF
v_gene: TRBV9; CDR3aa: ASSGGTGKGYEKLF
v_gene: TRBV7-3; CDR3aa: ASSLSAGEKARPGANVLT
v_gene: TRBV27; CDR3aa: ASSSSADTQY
v_gene: TRBV7-6; CDR3aa: ASSEIQGAHGELF
v_gene: TRBV6-6; CDR3aa: ASIASSGSGTQY
v_gene: TRBV23-1; CDR3aa: ASIPLRGGLWELF